A selection of T cell receptor beta chains follows, all from one sample in a study of T-cell memory formation after mild COVID-19. Using its own MiXCR run on the 5' RACE reads, TCRdb lists one record per CDR3 protein. This sample has fewer than 650,000 distinct CDR3 sequences; less than 25% occur once, and the top ten carry roughly 9.1%. The sample comprised PBMCs or a T cell subset sorted from them (not recorded which). These receptors all come from an adult woman who had mild COVID-19 (a few samples of this study predate the infection). Cell type and time point are not known. Each CDR3 is given with its conserved first and last residue. A D gene is named only where the DNA matches it firmly. Size tells how often a clone was seen (once, few, many) or the class of an expanded clone, and some rows leave it out.

>TRBD2|.|TRBV7-6|TRBJ2-3
TGTGCCAGCAGCCGGGCTAGCGGGGGGCCTAGCACAGATACGCAGTATTTT
CASSRASGGPSTDTQYF
>TRBD2|few|TRBV15|TRBJ2-1
TGTGCCACCAGCGGTCCCCGGACTAGCGGGGCAGATGAGCAGTTCTTC
CATSGPRTSGADEQFF
>TRBD1|.|TRBV12-3/TRBV12-4|TRBJ2-7
TGTGCCAGCAGTCATATACGGAGGACAGGCTACGAGCAGTACTTC
CASSHIRRTGYEQYF
>.|.|TRBV7-9|TRBJ2-5
TGTGCCAGCAGCCCAGGTGGGGGGTCCGAGACCCAGTACTTC
CASSPGGGSETQYF
>.|.|TRBV30|TRBJ1-5
TGTGCCTGGAGTCCGGGGGCGCAGGGAAGGCAGCCCCAGCATTTT
CAWSPGAQGRQPQHF
>.|.|TRBV20-1|TRBJ2-3
TGCAGTGCTAGCACGACTAGCACAGATACGCAGTATTTT
CSASTTSTDTQYF
>TRBD2|few|TRBV5-6|TRBJ2-7
TGTGCCAGCAGCTTGGTGACTAGCCGGCAAGGGGAGCAGTACTTC
CASSLVTSRQGEQYF
>TRBD1|few|TRBV5-5|TRBJ1-2
TGTGCCAGCAGCGGTGGACAGGGCCATGGCTACACCTTC
CASSGGQGHGYTF
>TRBD1|few|TRBV29-1|TRBJ1-1
TGCAGCGCCCGGGACAGTAACACTGAAGCTTTCTTT
CSARDSNTEAFF
>TRBD2|.|TRBV6-5|TRBJ2-7
TGTGCCAGCAGTTACTCGTCTAGCGGTCCTTCCTACGAGCAGTACTTC
CASSYSSSGPSYEQYF
>.|.|TRBV5-1|TRBJ2-5
TGCGCCAGCAGCCTATCCCCGGTGGGTCATGAAACGTACCAAGAGACCCAGTACTTC
CASSLSPVGHETYQETQYF
>.|few|TRBV5-1|TRBJ1-1
TGCGCCAGCAGCTTTATGTCTCTACGGTTGAGGGAGGCGATGAACACTGAAGCTTTCTTT
CASSFMSLRLREAMNTEAFF
>.|few|TRBV6-2/TRBV6-3|TRBJ2-7
TGTGCCAGCAGTTACCACGGTTTCTCCTACGAGCAGTACTTC
CASSYHGFSYEQYF
>.|.|TRBV7-2|TRBJ2-3
TGTGCCAGCAGCAGACAGGTGGGGGGCACAGATACGCAGTATTTT
CASSRQVGGTDTQYF
>.|few|TRBV7-2|TRBJ1-5
TGTGCCAGCAGCCCCCACGAGTTGGGGGCAGGGGCCCGCAATCAGCCCCAGCATTTT
CASSPHELGAGARNQPQHF
>.|few|TRBV7-8|TRBJ2-6
TGTGCCAGCAGCTTAGCCGGGCTAGGGGCCAACGTCCTGACTTTC
CASSLAGLGANVLTF
>TRBD2|.|TRBV6-6|TRBJ2-5
TGTGCCAGCAGCCCTCAAGCGGGGCCAGAGACCCAGTACTTC
CASSPQAGPETQYF
>.|few|TRBV7-2|TRBJ1-6
TGTGCCAGCAGCTTAGCGCTGACAGAGAATTCACCCCTCCACTTT
CASSLALTENSPLHF
>TRBD2|few|TRBV12-3/TRBV12-4|TRBJ2-1
TGTGCCAGCAGTCCCTTTGCGGGAGGGCATGGTGAGCAGTTCTTC
CASSPFAGGHGEQFF
>TRBD1|many|TRBV6-6|TRBJ1-1
TGTGCCAGCAGTTACCTGGGACAGTCGAACACTGAAGCTTTCTTT
CASSYLGQSNTEAFF
>TRBD1|.|TRBV19|TRBJ1-5
TGTGCCAGTAGATACGGGACAGGGGTTAGCAATCAGCCCCAGCATTTT
CASRYGTGVSNQPQHF
>.|few|TRBV7-9|TRBJ2-2
TGTGCCAGCAGCTCCCGGCCTACTAACACCGGGGAGCTGTTTTTT
CASSSRPTNTGELFF
>.|few|TRBV4-1|TRBJ2-5
TGCGCCAGCAGCCCTGTCCCCGGGGCCGCGGAGACCCAGTACTTC
CASSPVPGAAETQYF
>TRBD1|.|TRBV7-6|TRBJ1-3
TGTGCCAGCAGTCCTACCGGGACAGTTGGAAACACCATATATTTT
CASSPTGTVGNTIYF
>.|.|TRBV24-1|TRBJ2-3
TGTGCCACCAGTGATCCTAAGTCAGGCACAGATACGCAGTATTTT
CATSDPKSGTDTQYF
>.|few|TRBV5-6|TRBJ2-3
TGTGCCAGCAGCTTGCCCTGGGGGGGCGATACGCAGTATTTT
CASSLPWGGDTQYF
>.|.|TRBV24-1|TRBJ2-2
TGTGCCACCAGTGATTTGGGCAGGGGGGCCACCGGGGAGCTGTTTTTT
CATSDLGRGATGELFF
>TRBD2|.|TRBV12-3/TRBV12-4|TRBJ2-2
TGTGCCAGCAGTTTAAGTGGGGGGGACTTTAGGGAGCTGTTTTTT
CASSLSGGDFRELFF
>.|.|TRBV3-1|TRBJ2-2
TGTGCCAGCAGCCAAGTTTCTCGCCGTCCCACCGGGGAGCTGTTTTTT
CASSQVSRRPTGELFF
>.|.|TRBV5-4|TRBJ2-7
TGTGCCAGCAGCTTGAATGGGGGGGCGACGAGCTACGAGCAGTACTTC
CASSLNGGATSYEQYF
>.|.|TRBV21-1|TRBJ2-4
TGTGCCAGCAGCCCTCGGGTCTTAGGGGTTCAGTACTTC
CASSPRVLGVQYF
>.|.|TRBV19|TRBJ1-6
TGTGCCAGTAGTATACAGGGAAATAATTCACCCCTCCACTTT
CASSIQGNNSPLHF
>.|few|TRBV20-1|TRBJ2-3
TGCAGTGCTACTACTATTAATACCCTAGAGACAGATACGCAGTATTTT
CSATTINTLETDTQYF
>.|.|TRBV3-1|TRBJ2-3
TGTGCCAGCAGCCAAGATACTGACACAGATACGCAGTATTTT
CASSQDTDTDTQYF
>.|once|TRBV29-1|TRBJ1-1
TGCAGCGTTGGGGCAGTCAGAAGGACTGAAGCTTTCTTT
CSVGAVRRTEAFF
>TRBD2|.|TRBV3-1|TRBJ2-3
TGTGCCAGCAGCCAAGGACGGCTAGCGGGGATCACAGATACGCAGTATTTT
CASSQGRLAGITDTQYF
>.|.|TRBV7-8|TRBJ2-2
TGTGCCAGCAGCTTCATGAGCTTCGGGGCGAACACCGGGGAGCTGTTTTTT
CASSFMSFGANTGELFF
>.|few|TRBV18|TRBJ2-5
TGTGCCAGCTCACCACCGGATTTTCAAGAGACCCAGTACTTC
CASSPPDFQETQYF
>.|few|TRBV29-1|TRBJ2-7
TGCAGCGCACAGACTAACTCCTACGAGCAGTACTTC
CSAQTNSYEQYF
>.|once|TRBV24-1|TRBJ2-3
TGTGCCACCAGTGACTCAACAGTATTTACAGATACGCAGTATTTT
CATSDSTVFTDTQYF
>.|.|TRBV21-1|TRBJ2-7
TGTGCCGGTACAGGGGCAGCGGGGGAGCAGTACTTC
CAGTGAAGEQYF
>.|few|TRBV12-3/TRBV12-4|TRBJ1-1
TGTGCCAGCAGTTGGACGATAATGAACACTGAAGCTTTCTTT
CASSWTIMNTEAFF
>TRBD1|few|TRBV7-9|TRBJ2-1
TGTGCCAGCAGCTCTCCACGGGACAGGGCCTTAAGCTCCTACAATGAGCAGTTCTTC
CASSSPRDRALSSYNEQFF
>.|.|TRBV24-1|TRBJ2-5
TGTGCCACCGGAACCGGAGGGGAAGAGACCCAGTACTTC
CATGTGGEETQYF